A single sample gave rise to the 13 T cell receptor beta chains below, sequenced in a study of CD8+CD57+ T cells in acquired aplastic anemia (dated by TCRdb to 2016 to 2019). The instrument given in TCRdb is Illumina HiSeq 2000. TCR beta VDJ combination and CDR3 sequence profiling used genomic DNA as the template. TCRdb passed the public sequencing reads through fastp at Q25 and MiXCR, retaining productive beta sequences. Entries are consolidated by CDR3 protein sequence, retaining the most common genes and DNA. Here the sample has around 200,000 distinct CDR3 sequences; roughly 50% occur a single time. The biggest ten clones account for 15% to 20% of the sample. Patients chosen for sequencing had shown expansion of CD8+CD57+ cells by flow cytometry. Sequencing was carried out using sorted CD4+, CD8+, or CD8+CD57+ T cells (not recorded which) from PBMCs. Source of these receptors: a human donor with aplastic anemia.

Only a few counts were recorded for this clonotype. The chain joins TRBV5-4 to TRBJ1-5; D is unclear. This CDR3 comprises 14 residues. V lost 3 bases, J lost 1 base, and 8 bases lay in between. In germline, CDR1 is SGHNT, CDR2 YYREEE (reference sequence). The CDR3 protein is CASSSTSSNQPQHF. The CDR3 nucleotides are TGTGCCAGCAGCTCCACGTCGAGCAATCAGCCCCAGCATTTT.

In its sample, this clonotype was seen many times. The CDR3, as DNA: TGCGCCAGCAGTGATACCGGGACAGGGGGCCTCTCGACCGCTGAAGCTTTCTTT. It codes for CASSDTGTGGLSTAEAFF. The chain joins TRBV10-1 to TRBJ1-1; 12 nucleotides align to TRBD1. The V gene's germline CDR1 is WNHNN and CDR2 SYGVQD (reference sequence). The ends lost 3 bases at V and 6 bases at J; junction bases unmatched: 14. The CDR3 runs 18 residues.

About this clonotype: Possible read error: a much larger clone is one base away. The chain recombines TRBV6-6 with TRBJ2-3, with D unresolved. Germline values: CDR1 MNHNY, CDR2 SVGAGI (reference sequence). The CDR3 extends over 16 amino acids. V gave up 2 bases and J gave up 0 bases, with 12 bases separating them. CDR3 sequence: CASSYALGSSTDTQYF. CDR3 bases: TGTGCCAGCAGTTACGCCTTGGGATCTAGCACAGATACGCAGTATTTT.

The chain couples TRBV20-1 to TRBJ1-5; D is perhaps TRBD1 (6 bases). This CDR3 spans 13 amino acids. Per germline, CDR1 DFQATT and CDR2 SNEGSKA (reference sequence). Deletions cut 5 bases from V and 7 bases from J, with 15 bases between. The CDR3 loop is CSARGGSGQPQHF. The CDR3 DNA sequence: TGCAGTGCTCGAGGGGGGTCAGGACAGCCCCAGCATTTT.

This chain uses TRBV10-3 with TRBJ1-1, with D tentatively TRBD1 (5 bases). The CDR3 covers 16 residues. Trimming took off 2 bases at V and 1 base at J, with 14 bases between the two ends. Germline values: CDR1 ENHRY, CDR2 SYGVKD. The CDR3 loop is CAISETLAGGNTEAFF. The CDR3 nucleotides are TGTGCCATCAGTGAGACCCTAGCGGGGGGGAACACTGAAGCTTTCTTT.

This clonotype was observed a few times. In nucleotides, the CDR3 is TGTGCCAGCAGGCCGGGACGGGTGACCACCGGGGAGCTGTTTTTT. This sequence encodes CASRPGRVTTGELFF. The chain employs TRBV27 and TRBJ2-2; D possibly uses TRBD1 or TRBD2 (5 bases each). The germline CDR1 and CDR2 sequences are MNHEY and SMNVEV (reference sequence). The CDR3 runs to 15 residues. Trimming stripped 6 bases from V and 4 bases from J, with 15 bases between.

V is TRBV29-1 and J is TRBJ1-1; tentative D call: TRBD1 (6 bases). The CDR3 has 12 residues. From germline, CDR1 is SQVTM and CDR2 ANQGSEA. The V gene lost 4 bases and the J gene lost 11 bases, with 17 bases spanning the gap. The CDR3 sequence is CSVAQQGAKAFF. The CDR3 DNA reads TGCAGCGTTGCCCAACAGGGAGCGAAGGCTTTCTTT.

To note about this clonotype: Relative to the germline gene, one junction end is altered; a read error may explain this. This chain uses TRBV2 with TRBJ1-3; D remains unclear. Germline values: CDR1 SNHLY, CDR2 FYNNEI. The CDR3 has 14 amino acids. The CDR3 nucleotides read TGTGCCAGCAGTGAATGGGTCTCTGGAAACACCGTATATTTT. This sequence encodes CASSEWVSGNTVYF.

This clonotype came up many times. The chain is built from TRBV6-1 and TRBJ2-3; no clear D. V lost 2 bases to trimming and J lost 6 bases, with 9 bases between them. Germline loops: CDR1 MNHNS, CDR2 SASEGT. The CDR3 has 13 amino acids. Written as DNA, the CDR3 is TGTGCCAGCAGTGAATCGTTGGCGGATACGCAGTATTTT. Translating gives CASSESLADTQYF.

V is TRBV7-2 and J is TRBJ1-1; no clear D gene. V lost 1 base and J lost 1, with 13 bases in between. Germline V CDR1 and CDR2: SGHTA, FQGNSA. This CDR3 is built from 16 residues. CDR3 nucleotide sequence: TGTGCCAGCAGCTTAGGTCGGGGAAGAGGGAACACTGAAGCTTTCTTT. Protein product: CASSLGRGRGNTEAFF.

DNA for the CDR3: TGTGCCAGCAGTATAGGGGTAACTAATGAAAAACTGTTTTTT. Translated, it gives CASSIGVTNEKLFF. The genes are TRBV6-1 and TRBJ1-4; D is perhaps TRBD1 (5 bases). Germline V gene lookup returns CDR1 MNHNS and CDR2 SASEGT. The V end lost 5 bases, the J end lost 1 base, and 8 bases lay between the germline ends. The CDR3 consists of 14 residues.

This chain connects TRBV20-1 to TRBJ1-2; a possible D gene is TRBD1 (5 bases). This CDR3 has 16 amino acids. Germline CDR1 and CDR2: DFQATT and SNEGSKA (reference sequence). V lost 3 bases, J lost 4 bases, and 21 bases lay in between. The CDR3 region is CSASPDMIGASYGYTF. The CDR3 nucleotides are TGCAGTGCTAGTCCAGATATGATCGGGGCCTCCTATGGCTACACCTTC.

This chain uses TRBV12-1 with TRBJ1-5. TRBV12-1 is shown as a pseudogene. The CDR3 runs 16 residues. The CDR3, as DNA: TGTGCCAGCACCCCCAGCGACCCTGGGCCCCATCAGCCCCAGCATTTT. This codes for CASTPSDPGPHQPQHF.